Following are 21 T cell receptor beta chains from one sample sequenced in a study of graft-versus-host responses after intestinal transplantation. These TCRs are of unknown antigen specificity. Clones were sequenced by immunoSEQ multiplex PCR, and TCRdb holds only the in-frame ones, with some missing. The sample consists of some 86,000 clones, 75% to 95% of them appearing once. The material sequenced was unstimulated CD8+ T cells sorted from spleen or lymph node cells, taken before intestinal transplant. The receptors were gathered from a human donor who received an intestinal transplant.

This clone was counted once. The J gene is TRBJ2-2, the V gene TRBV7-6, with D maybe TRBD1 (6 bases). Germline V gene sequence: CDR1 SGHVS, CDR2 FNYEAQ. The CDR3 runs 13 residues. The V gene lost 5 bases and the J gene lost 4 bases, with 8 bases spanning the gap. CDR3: CASSQGSTGELFF. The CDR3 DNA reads TGTGCCAGCAGCCAGGGGAGCACCGGGGAGCTGTTTTTT. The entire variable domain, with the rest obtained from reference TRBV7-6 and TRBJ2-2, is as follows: GAGVSQSPRYKVTKRGQDVALRCDPISGHVSLYWYRQALGQGPEFLTYFNYEAQQDKSGLPNDRFSAERPEGSISTLTIQRTEQRDSAMYRCASSQGSTGELFFGEGSRLTVL.

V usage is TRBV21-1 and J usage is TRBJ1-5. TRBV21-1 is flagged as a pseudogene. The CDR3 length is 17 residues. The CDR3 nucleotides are TGTGCCAGCACCTCAGGAGAACAGCACTGTAGCAATCAGCCCCAGCATTTT. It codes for CASTSGEQHCSNQPQHF.

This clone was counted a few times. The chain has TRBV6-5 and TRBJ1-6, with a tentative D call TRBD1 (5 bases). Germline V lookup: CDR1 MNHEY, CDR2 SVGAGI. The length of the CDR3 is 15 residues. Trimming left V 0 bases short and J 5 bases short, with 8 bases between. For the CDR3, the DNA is TGTGCCAGCAGTTACTCAGGGGAGGATAATTCACCCCTCCACTTT. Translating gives CASSYSGEDNSPLHF.

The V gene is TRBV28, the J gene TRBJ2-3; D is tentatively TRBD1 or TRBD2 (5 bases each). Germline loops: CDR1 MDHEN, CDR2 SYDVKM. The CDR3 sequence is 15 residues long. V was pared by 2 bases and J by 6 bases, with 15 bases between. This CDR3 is CASSLAEGPGDTQYF. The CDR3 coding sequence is TGTGCCAGCAGTTTAGCTGAGGGGCCGGGGGATACGCAGTATTTT.

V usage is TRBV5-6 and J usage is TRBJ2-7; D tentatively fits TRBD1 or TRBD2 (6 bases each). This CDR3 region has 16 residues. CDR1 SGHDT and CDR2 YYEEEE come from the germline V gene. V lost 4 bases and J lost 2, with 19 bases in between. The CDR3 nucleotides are TGTGCCAGCAGCAATTGGAGGGGTAGGACAGCCTACGAGCAGTACTTC. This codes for CASSNWRGRTAYEQYF.

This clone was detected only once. In DNA form, the CDR3 reads TGTGCCAGCAGCAACGATAGACGACAGGGGAACTATGGCTACACCTTC. It encodes CASSNDRRQGNYGYTF. The chain joins TRBV9 to TRBJ1-2, with 8 bases lining up with TRBD1. CDR1 and CDR2 (germline): SGDLS, YYNGEE. CDR3 size: 16 residues. J lost 2 bases, V lost 4 bases, and 10 bases had no gene match.

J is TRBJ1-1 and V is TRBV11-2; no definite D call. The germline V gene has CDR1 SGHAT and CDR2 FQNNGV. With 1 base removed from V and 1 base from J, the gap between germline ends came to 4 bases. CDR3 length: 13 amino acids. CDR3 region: CASSLVENTEAFF. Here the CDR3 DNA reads TGTGCCAGCAGCTTAGTGGAGAACACTGAAGCTTTCTTT.

CDR3 coding DNA: TGTGCCAGCAGCGGGACTAGCGGGATGAACGAGCAGTACTTC. Its translation is CASSGTSGMNEQYF. V is TRBV7-9 and J is TRBJ2-7, with 13 positions matching TRBD2. V trimming: 5 bases; J trimming: 5 bases; junction bases outside the gene matches: 3. CDR1 is SEHNR and CDR2 is FQNEAQ in the germline V gene (reference sequence). This CDR3 comprises 14 residues.

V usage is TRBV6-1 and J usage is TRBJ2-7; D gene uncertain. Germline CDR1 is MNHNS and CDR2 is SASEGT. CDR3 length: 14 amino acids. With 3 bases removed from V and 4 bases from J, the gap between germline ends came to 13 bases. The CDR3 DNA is TGTGCCAGCAGTGACTACCTAGTTAGATACGAGCAGTACTTC. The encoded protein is CASSDYLVRYEQYF.

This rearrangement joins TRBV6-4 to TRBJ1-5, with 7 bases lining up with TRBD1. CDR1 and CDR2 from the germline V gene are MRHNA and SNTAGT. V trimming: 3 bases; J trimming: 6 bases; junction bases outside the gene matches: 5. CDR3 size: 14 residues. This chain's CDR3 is CASSEDRAGQPQHF. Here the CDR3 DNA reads TGTGCCAGCAGTGAAGACAGGGCTGGTCAGCCCCAGCATTTT.

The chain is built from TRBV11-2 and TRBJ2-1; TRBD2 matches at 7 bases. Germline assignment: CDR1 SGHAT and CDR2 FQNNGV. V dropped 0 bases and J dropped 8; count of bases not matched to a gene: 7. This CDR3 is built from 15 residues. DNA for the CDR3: TGTGCCAGCAGCTTAGATCGGCAGGGAGGGTATGAGCAGTTCTTC. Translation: CASSLDRQGGYEQFF.

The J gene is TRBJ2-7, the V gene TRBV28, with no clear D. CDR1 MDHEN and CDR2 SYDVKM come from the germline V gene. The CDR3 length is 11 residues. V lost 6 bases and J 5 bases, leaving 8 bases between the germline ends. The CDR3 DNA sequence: TGTGCCAGCAGCTCCTTCAACGAGCAGTACTTC. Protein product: CASSSFNEQYF.

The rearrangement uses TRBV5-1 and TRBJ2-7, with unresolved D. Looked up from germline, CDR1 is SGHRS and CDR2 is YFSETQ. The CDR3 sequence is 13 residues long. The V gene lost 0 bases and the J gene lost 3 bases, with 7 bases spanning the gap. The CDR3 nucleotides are TGCGCCAGCAGCTTGGAACCGTACTACGAGCAGTACTTC. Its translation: CASSLEPYYEQYF.

The CDR3 reads CASRSGLAGYEQYF. DNA of the CDR3: TGTGCCAGCAGATCGGGACTAGCAGGCTACGAGCAGTACTTC. The V call is TRBV6-1, the J call TRBJ2-7; TRBD2 matches at 9 bases. V trimming: 6 bases; J trimming: 3 bases; junction bases outside the gene matches: 6. The CDR3 contains 14 residues. Germline V gene lookup returns CDR1 MNHNS and CDR2 SASEGT.

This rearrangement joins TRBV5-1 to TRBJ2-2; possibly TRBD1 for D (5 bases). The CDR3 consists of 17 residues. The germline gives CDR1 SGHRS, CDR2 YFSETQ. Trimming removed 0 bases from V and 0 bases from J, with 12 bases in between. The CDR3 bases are TGCGCCAGCAGCTTGGGGTTGGGGCATCCGAACACCGGGGAGCTGTTTTTT. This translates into CASSLGLGHPNTGELFF.

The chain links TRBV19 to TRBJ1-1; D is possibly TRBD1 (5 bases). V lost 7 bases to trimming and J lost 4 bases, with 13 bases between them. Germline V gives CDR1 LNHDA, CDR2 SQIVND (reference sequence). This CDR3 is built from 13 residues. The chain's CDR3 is CASTSEGTTEAFF. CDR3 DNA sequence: TGTGCCAGTACCTCCGAGGGGACCACTGAAGCTTTCTTT.

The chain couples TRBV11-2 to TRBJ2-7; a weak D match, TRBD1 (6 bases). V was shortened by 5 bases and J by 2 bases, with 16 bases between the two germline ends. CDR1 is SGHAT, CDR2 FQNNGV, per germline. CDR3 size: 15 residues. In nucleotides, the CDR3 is TGTGCCAGCAGCGGCGCCGGGACAAGGCCCTACGAGCAGTACTTC. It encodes CASSGAGTRPYEQYF.

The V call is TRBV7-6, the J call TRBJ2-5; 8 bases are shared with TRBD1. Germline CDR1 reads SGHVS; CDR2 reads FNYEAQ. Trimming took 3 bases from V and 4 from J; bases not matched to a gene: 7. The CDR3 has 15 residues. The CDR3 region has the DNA TGTGCCAGCAGCTTCCGGACAGGGCCGAGAGAGACCCAGTACTTC. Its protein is CASSFRTGPRETQYF.

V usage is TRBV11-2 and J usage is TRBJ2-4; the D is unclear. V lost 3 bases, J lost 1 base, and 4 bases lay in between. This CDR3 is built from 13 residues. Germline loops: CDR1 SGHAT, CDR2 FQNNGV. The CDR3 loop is CASSFAAKNIQYF. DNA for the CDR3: TGTGCCAGCAGCTTCGCCGCCAAAAACATTCAGTACTTC.

The chain's CDR3 is CASSLAGETQYF. The DNA for the CDR3 is TGTGCCAGTAGTCTTGCCGGGGAGACCCAGTACTTC. The V and J genes are TRBV19 and TRBJ2-5; D gene unclear. The CDR3 totals 12 residues. The V gene lost 5 bases and the J gene lost 5 bases, with 9 bases spanning the gap. Per germline, CDR1 LNHDA and CDR2 SQIVND (reference sequence).

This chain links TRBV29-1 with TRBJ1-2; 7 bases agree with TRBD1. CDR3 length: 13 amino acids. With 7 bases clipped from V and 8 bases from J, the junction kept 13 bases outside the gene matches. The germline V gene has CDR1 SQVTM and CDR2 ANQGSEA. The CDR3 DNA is TGCAGCGACGAGGACAGGTCGATGGGAGGCTACACCTTC. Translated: CSDEDRSMGGYTF.